This section outlines one T cell receptor beta chain sequence together with its context. Its antigen is undetermined. Germline CDR1 reads KGHSH; CDR2 reads LQKENI. CDR3 length: 15 residues. V shed 1 base and J 2 bases; nucleotides not matched to a gene: 1. This specimen comes from a study of cytomegalovirus exposure and HLA in healthy donors. Whole-study context: About 85 million unique TCRs from HLA-typed donors were held in an early release of data.

Study-wide results and caveats: In an earlier analysis, productive rearrangement rates for most beta V segments clustered near 87% or 30%. Per a later analysis, HLA-associated TCR beta chains showed more clonal expansion than other, equally common TCR beta chains.

The PCR ran on 60 Vbeta and 13 Jbeta primers. Assay used: immunoSEQ multiplex PCR; TCRdb lists only in-frame clones, some missing. The sample lists about 120,000 clones, over 65% occurring once. The TCR was taken from a female donor in good health and CMV-seronegative. The V call is TRBV18, the J call TRBJ2-3; TRBD2 agrees at 9 bases. Sample: PBMCs. CDR3 region: CASSPLAGDTDTQYF. For the CDR3, the DNA is TGTGCCAGCTCACCACTAGCGGGGGACACAGATACGCAGTATTTT.